The 8 T cell receptor beta chains below all came from one sample that was sequenced in a study of shared clonotypes between healthy human individuals. Clones were read by immunoSEQ multiplex PCR, and TCRdb kept only the in-frame ones, dropping some. The sample holds fewer than 350,000 clones; about nine tenths are singletons and the top ten take roughly 16%. Sequencing was done on a sample of memory CD8+ T cells sorted from blood. Subset given: CD45RO+ cells pooled with CCR7-negative TemRA cells. Every receptor here comes from a man in his late teens or twenties in good health.

The V and J genes are TRBV6-1 and TRBJ2-3; a weak D match, TRBD2 (5 bases). Germline V gene sequence: CDR1 MNHNS, CDR2 SASEGT. The CDR3 spans 13 residues. The germline V and J ends were trimmed by 3 bases and 8 bases, with 12 bases remaining between them. The CDR3 loop is CASSEEARATQYF. The CDR3, as DNA: TGTGCCAGCAGTGAGGAGGCTAGAGCTACGCAGTATTTT.

The chain is built from TRBV6-1 and TRBJ2-5; possibly TRBD2 for D (5 bases). The CDR3 spans 14 residues. Germline V CDR1 and CDR2: MNHNS, SASEGT. Trimming removed 2 bases from V and 5 bases from J, with 12 bases in between. CDR3 DNA: TGTGCCAGCAGTGAAAAGCGGCTCGGTGAGACCCAGTACTTC. Its translation: CASSEKRLGETQYF.

The chain combines TRBV6-1 with TRBJ2-4, with 8 bases aligning to TRBD1. This CDR3 spans 17 amino acids. The ends lost 4 bases at V and 0 bases at J; junction bases unmatched: 8. CDR1 and CDR2 (germline): MNHNS, SASEGT. This chain's CDR3 is CASSARTGIEAKNIQYF. CDR3 in DNA: TGTGCCAGCAGTGCGAGGACAGGGATCGAAGCCAAAAACATTCAGTACTTC.

The chain links TRBV7-9 to TRBJ2-7; 7 nucleotides line up with TRBD1. CDR1 and CDR2 (germline): SEHNR, FQNEAQ (reference sequence). CDR3 length equals 16 residues. V trimming: 2 bases; J trimming: 2 bases; junction bases outside the gene matches: 9. Written as DNA, the CDR3 is TGTGCCAGCAGCTTAAGCAGGGTTCAGGGGGCCTACGAGCAGTACTTC. Its translation: CASSLSRVQGAYEQYF.

The V and J genes are TRBV15 and TRBJ1-5; 8 nucleotides match TRBD1. The length of the CDR3 is 18 residues. Per the germline V gene, CDR1 is LNHNV and CDR2 is YYDKDF (reference sequence). With V trimmed by 7 bases and J by 2 bases, 16 bases remained unmatched. The CDR3 spells CATTLGQGPRRRNQPQHF. DNA for the CDR3: TGTGCCACCACTCTCGGACAGGGCCCAAGGCGCCGCAATCAGCCCCAGCATTTT.

The chain links TRBV4-1 to TRBJ2-6, with no clear D. Trimming shortened V by 1 base and J by 0 bases, and 13 bases separated the two germline ends. The germline gives CDR1 MGHRA, CDR2 YSYEKL. The CDR3 length is 18 residues. The CDR3 reads CASSQVSIERSGANVLTF. In nucleotides, the CDR3 is TGCGCCAGCAGCCAAGTGTCGATTGAGCGCTCTGGGGCCAACGTCCTGACTTTC.

The V and J genes are TRBV10-3 and TRBJ2-5, with D hard to call. Germline assignment: CDR1 ENHRY and CDR2 SYGVKD. The V and J ends lost 0 bases and 1 base respectively, with 12 bases between them. There are 16 residues in the CDR3. The CDR3 DNA sequence: TGTGCCATCAGTGAGTCGGTAGGAATCGTCCAAGAGACCCAGTACTTC. This gives the protein CAISESVGIVQETQYF.

Concerning this clone: In the same sample, other DNA sequences code for this CDR3. This chain joins TRBV9 and TRBJ2-7; the D gene is possibly TRBD2 (6 bases). The CDR3 is 15 residues long. CDR1 is SGDLS and CDR2 is YYNGEE in the germline V gene. Between the trimmed V and J ends, which lost 0 bases and 0 bases, there was a span of 10 bases. CDR3: CASSVGWEDSYEQYF. In DNA, the CDR3 is TGTGCCAGCAGCGTAGGGTGGGAGGACTCCTACGAGCAGTACTTC.